This entry lists 23 T cell receptor beta chains sequenced from one sample in a study of T-cell memory formation after mild COVID-19. TCRdb reprocessed the 5' RACE reads with MiXCR, giving one entry per CDR3 protein. The sample lists roughly 500,000 distinct CDR3 sequences; about a fifth were seen once. Sequenced sample: PBMCs or a T cell subset sorted from them (not recorded which). The receptors were gathered from an adult woman who had mild COVID-19 (a few samples of this study predate the infection). Cell type and time point are not known.

This clonotype was detected only a few times. The genes are TRBV5-1 and TRBJ2-6, with 9 nucleotides matching TRBD1. CDR1 is SGHRS and CDR2 is YFSETQ in the germline V gene. Trimming removed 5 bases from V and 2 bases from J; junction bases left unmatched: 14. The CDR3 is made up of 19 amino acids. CDR3 DNA: TGCGCCAGCAGTTCCCCACAGGGGGCTTATTTCGCTGGGGCCAACGTCCTGACTTTC. It codes for CASSSPQGAYFAGANVLTF.

CDR3 residues: CASSFRGGLFGEQFF. CDR3 nucleotide sequence: TGTGCCAGCAGCTTCCGGGGTGGGTTATTTGGTGAGCAGTTCTTC. This chain connects TRBV7-6 to TRBJ2-1; D may be TRBD2 (5 bases). Germline loops: CDR1 SGHVS, CDR2 FNYEAQ. This CDR3 comprises 15 residues. Trimming removed 3 bases at V and 9 bases at J, with 18 bases between.

The chain combines TRBV7-9 with TRBJ2-7, with 11 bases lining up with TRBD2. This CDR3 has 14 residues. V gave up 5 bases and J gave up 6 bases; unmatched junction bases: 6. The germline CDR1 and CDR2 sequences are SEHNR and FQNEAQ (reference sequence). The CDR3 protein is CASSPLAGVGEQYF. For the CDR3, the DNA is TGTGCCAGCAGCCCACTAGCGGGAGTTGGCGAGCAGTACTTC.

This chain connects TRBV5-1 to TRBJ2-7, with D tentatively TRBD1 (5 bases). V was cut by 4 bases and J by 5 bases, with 13 bases left in between. Germline V CDR1 and CDR2: SGHRS, YFSETQ. This CDR3 is 13 amino acids long. In nucleotides, the CDR3 is TGCGCCAGCAGCAGTCCGACAGCCGACGAGCAGTACTTC. Amino acid sequence: CASSSPTADEQYF.

V is TRBV7-2 and J is TRBJ1-2, with 8 positions matching TRBD1. Germline trimming cut 5 bases from V and 4 bases from J; bases unmatched to any gene: 9. Per germline, CDR1 SGHTA and CDR2 FQGNSA. The CDR3 is 15 amino acids. CDR3 loop: CASSPRTGKTYGYTF. In DNA, the CDR3 is TGTGCCAGCAGCCCCCGGACAGGGAAGACCTATGGCTACACCTTC.

The chain joins TRBV5-1 to TRBJ2-2, with D perhaps matching TRBD1 (6 bases). The germline V gene encodes CDR1 SGHRS and CDR2 YFSETQ. The V gene lost 3 bases and the J gene lost 5 bases, with 11 bases spanning the gap. This CDR3 is built from 14 residues. The CDR3 is CASSSGQSTGELFF. The CDR3 nucleotides are TGCGCCAGCAGCTCGGGACAATCAACCGGGGAGCTGTTTTTT.

The table lists this clonotype with a few counts. The chain is built from TRBV12-3 or TRBV12-4 and TRBJ1-1, with D maybe TRBD1 (5 bases). The ends were cut back, 7 bases at V and 7 bases at J, with 16 bases in the middle. This CDR3 comprises 13 residues. CDR3 coding DNA: TGTGCCAGCAAGGTTCCGGGACGTAATGAAGCTTTCTTT. It encodes CASKVPGRNEAFF.

The table lists this clonotype with a few counts. The chain has TRBV14 and TRBJ2-7; 8 nucleotides align to TRBD1. Losses at the gene ends were 1 base for V and 6 bases for J; bases not matched to a gene: 5. Germline V gene data show CDR1 as SGHDN and CDR2 as FVKESK. This CDR3 spans 14 amino acids. The chain's CDR3 is CASSQVGQGAEQYF. In DNA form, the CDR3 reads TGTGCCAGCAGCCAAGTCGGACAGGGTGCCGAGCAGTACTTC.

This clonotype was seen a few times. The V gene is TRBV5-1, the J gene TRBJ2-3; TRBD2 matches 8 bases. CDR1 and CDR2 (germline): SGHRS, YFSETQ. V lost 7 bases and J lost 2; bases outside the gene matches: 6. The CDR3 sequence is 14 residues long. The CDR3 loop reads CASGPGGDTDTQYF. The DNA of the CDR3 is TGCGCCAGCGGCCCGGGGGGGGACACAGATACGCAGTATTTT.

This clonotype showed up just a few times. The chain joins TRBV6-5 to TRBJ1-1, with D tentatively TRBD1 (5 bases). Germline V CDR1 and CDR2: MNHEY, SVGAGI. Deletions cut 5 bases from V and 5 bases from J, with 15 bases between. This CDR3 spans 14 amino acids. The CDR3 DNA sequence: TGTGCCAGCAGTACGGGACCTTCGGAAACTGAAGCTTTCTTT. Its translation: CASSTGPSETEAFF.

The CDR3 DNA reads as TGTGCCAGCAGCCCTGCAGGGGCCGGGGAGCTGTTTTTT. Its protein product is CASSPAGAGELFF. The rearrangement uses TRBV7-6 and TRBJ2-2; D possibly corresponds to TRBD1 (6 bases). Germline CDR1 SGHVS, CDR2 FNYEAQ. The CDR3 sequence is 13 residues long. V lost 5 bases and J 6 bases, leaving 10 bases between the germline ends.

This clonotype was counted a few times. This chain uses TRBV14 with TRBJ1-6; tentative D call: TRBD1 (6 bases). There are 17 residues in the CDR3. Germline-derived CDR1 and CDR2 are SGHDN and FVKESK. V was clipped by 0 bases and J by 4 bases, with 13 bases between them. This CDR3 is CASSQDYSGVYNSPLHF. For the CDR3, the DNA is TGTGCCAGCAGCCAAGATTATTCAGGGGTGTATAATTCACCCCTCCACTTT.

This clonotype was observed at least ten times. The chain uses TRBV5-1 and TRBJ2-5; 9 nucleotides agree with TRBD1. CDR1 is SGHRS, CDR2 YFSETQ, per germline. This CDR3 is built from 17 residues. V lost 0 bases, J lost 2 bases, and 8 bases stayed unmatched. CDR3 sequence reads: CASSLVGQGKRQETQYF. CDR3 bases: TGCGCCAGCAGCTTGGTCGGACAGGGGAAGCGGCAAGAGACCCAGTACTTC.

CDR3 DNA: TGTGCCACCAGCAGAGATCGCTTAGGAACCTATGGCTACACCTTC. Translated, it gives CATSRDRLGTYGYTF. This chain joins TRBV15 and TRBJ1-2; no clear D gene. V dropped 0 bases and J dropped 4 bases, with 12 bases sitting between them. The germline V gene has CDR1 LNHNV and CDR2 YYDKDF (reference sequence). The CDR3 covers 15 residues.

The chain couples TRBV7-2 to TRBJ2-4; maybe TRBD1 (6 bases). The germline CDR1 and CDR2 sequences are SGHTA and FQGNSA. The CDR3 has 14 residues. The germline V and J ends were trimmed by 7 bases and 0 bases, with 10 bases remaining between them. CDR3 coding DNA: TGTGCCAGCACACAGGGTCTAGCCAAAAACATTCAGTACTTC. As protein: CASTQGLAKNIQYF.

The chain joins TRBV7-9 to TRBJ2-5; TRBD2 matches 9 bases. V shed 1 base, J shed 3 bases, and the junction held 3 bases outside the gene matches. The CDR3 contains 15 residues. Germline-derived CDR1 and CDR2 are SEHNR and FQNEAQ (reference sequence). The CDR3 DNA reads as TGTGCCAGCAGCTTAGGCGGGGGGGCCAAAGAGACCCAGTACTTC. This gives the protein CASSLGGGAKETQYF.

The chain links TRBV5-1 to TRBJ2-2; no firm D call. CDR3 length equals 17 residues. Looked up from germline, CDR1 is SGHRS and CDR2 is YFSETQ. V dropped 1 base and J dropped 1 base, with 14 bases sitting between them. CDR3 DNA: TGCGCCAGCAGCTTGAGTCCCCCAGGTCGGAACACCGGGGAGCTGTTTTTT. It translates to CASSLSPPGRNTGELFF.

The sample holds a few counts of this clonotype. The chain is built from TRBV18 and TRBJ2-7; D is unresolved. CDR3 length: 15 amino acids. Germline CDR1 reads KGHSH; CDR2 reads LQKENI. V was trimmed by 2 bases and J by 2 bases, leaving 13 bases between them. The CDR3 spells CASSPGSKNPYEQYF. Written as DNA, the CDR3 is TGTGCCAGCTCACCAGGCAGCAAAAACCCCTACGAGCAGTACTTC.

This clonotype has just a few counts. The chain recombines TRBV29-1 with TRBJ2-3, with 8 bases fitting TRBD2. V was clipped by 3 bases and J by 0 bases; unmatched bases: 2. The CDR3 totals 14 residues. Germline lookup yields CDR1 SQVTM and CDR2 ANQGSEA. Written as DNA, the CDR3 is TGCAGCGTTGATAAGCGGGAGAGCACAGATACGCAGTATTTT. It specifies CSVDKRESTDTQYF.

This clonotype was seen more than once but under ten times. The chain recombines TRBV7-8 with TRBJ2-7, with 14 bases identical to TRBD2. This CDR3 contains 18 residues. In germline, CDR1 is SGHVS, CDR2 FQNEAQ. V was clipped by 4 bases and J by 2 bases; unmatched bases: 10. The CDR3 bases are TGTGCCAGCAGCTCCTGGACTAGCGGGAGGCTAGTTCCCTACGAGCAGTACTTC. It specifies CASSSWTSGRLVPYEQYF. Full variable domain (outside the CDR3, taken from reference TRBV7-8 and TRBJ2-7): GAGVSQSPRYKVAKRGQDVALRCDPISGHVSLFWYQQALGQGPEFLTYFQNEAQLDKSGLPSDRFFAERPEGSVSTLKIQRTQQEDSAVYLCASSSWTSGRLVPYEQYFGPGTRLTVT.

The V and J genes are TRBV11-2 and TRBJ2-3; D call uncertain. The CDR3 loop spans 13 amino acids. Germline V lookup: CDR1 SGHAT, CDR2 FQNNGV. V lost 5 bases and J lost 4, with 10 bases in between. CDR3 loop: CASSPQNSDTQYF. DNA of the CDR3: TGTGCCAGCAGCCCCCAGAACTCAGATACGCAGTATTTT.

In this sample, this clonotype turned up a few times. The chain couples TRBV19 to TRBJ1-5; no clear D gene. This CDR3 is built from 13 residues. Germline V CDR1 and CDR2: LNHDA, SQIVND (reference sequence). The V end was cut by 5 bases, the J end by 3 bases, with 8 bases between. CDR3 in DNA: TGTGCCAGTAGTGCCGCAGTCAATCAGCCCCAGCATTTT. Translating gives CASSAAVNQPQHF. Complete variable domain (other parts from reference TRBV19 and TRBJ1-5): DGGITQSPKYLFRKEGQNVTLSCEQNLNHDAMYWYRQDPGQGLRLIYYSQIVNDFQKGDIAEGYSVSREKKESFPLTVTSAQKNPTAFYLCASSAAVNQPQHFGDGTRLSIL.

In DNA, the CDR3 is TGTGCCAGCAGCAAAGGACAGGGGAGCACAGATACGCAGTATTTT. Its translation: CASSKGQGSTDTQYF. The rearrangement uses TRBV7-3 and TRBJ2-3; 9 nucleotides line up with TRBD1. J gave up 0 bases and V 5 bases, and 3 bases lay outside the gene matches. Germline lookup yields CDR1 SGHTA and CDR2 FQGTGA. This CDR3 region has 15 residues.